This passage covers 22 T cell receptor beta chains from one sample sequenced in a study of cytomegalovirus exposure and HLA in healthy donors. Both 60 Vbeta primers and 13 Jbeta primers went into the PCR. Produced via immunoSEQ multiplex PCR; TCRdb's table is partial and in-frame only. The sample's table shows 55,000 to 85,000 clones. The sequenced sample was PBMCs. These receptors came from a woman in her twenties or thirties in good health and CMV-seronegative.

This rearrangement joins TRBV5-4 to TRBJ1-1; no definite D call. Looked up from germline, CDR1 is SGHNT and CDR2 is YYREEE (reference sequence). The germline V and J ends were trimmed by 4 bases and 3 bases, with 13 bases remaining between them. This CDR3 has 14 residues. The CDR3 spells CASSRIDGDTEAFF. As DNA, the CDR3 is TGTGCCAGCAGCCGGATCGACGGGGACACTGAAGCTTTCTTT.

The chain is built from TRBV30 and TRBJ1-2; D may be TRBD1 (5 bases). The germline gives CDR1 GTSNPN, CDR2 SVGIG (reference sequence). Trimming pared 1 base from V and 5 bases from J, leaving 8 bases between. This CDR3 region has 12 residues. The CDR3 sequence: CAWSGGGYGYTF. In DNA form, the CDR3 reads TGTGCCTGGAGTGGCGGGGGATATGGCTACACCTTC.

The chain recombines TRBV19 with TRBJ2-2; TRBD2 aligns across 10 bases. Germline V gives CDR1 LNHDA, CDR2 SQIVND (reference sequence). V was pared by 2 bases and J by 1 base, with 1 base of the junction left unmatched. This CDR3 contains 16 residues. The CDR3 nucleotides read TGTGCCAGTAGTATACTAGCGGGAGTGAACACCGGGGAGCTGTTTTTT. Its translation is CASSILAGVNTGELFF.

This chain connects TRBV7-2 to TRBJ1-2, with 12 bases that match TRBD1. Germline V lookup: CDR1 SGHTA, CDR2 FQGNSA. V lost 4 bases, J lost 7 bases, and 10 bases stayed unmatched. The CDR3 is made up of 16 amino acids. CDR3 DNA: TGTGCCAGCAGCTCACGGGGGACAGGGGGCGAGCGTGGCTACACCTTC. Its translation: CASSSRGTGGERGYTF.

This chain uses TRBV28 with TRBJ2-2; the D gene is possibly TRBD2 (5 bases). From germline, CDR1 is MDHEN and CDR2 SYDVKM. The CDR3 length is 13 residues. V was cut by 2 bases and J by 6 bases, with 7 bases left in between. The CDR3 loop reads CASSLGGSGELFF. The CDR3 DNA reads TGTGCCAGCAGTTTAGGAGGCTCCGGGGAGCTGTTTTTT.

This CDR3 reads CASSPLRGGAGELFF. The CDR3 bases are TGTGCCAGCAGCCCTCTCCGGGGGGGTGCCGGGGAGCTGTTTTTT. The chain is built from TRBV11-3 and TRBJ2-2, with TRBD2 matching over 8 bases. The CDR3 sequence is 15 residues long. CDR1 is SGHNT, CDR2 YENEEA, per germline. Trimming took 5 bases from V and 6 from J; bases not matched to a gene: 8.

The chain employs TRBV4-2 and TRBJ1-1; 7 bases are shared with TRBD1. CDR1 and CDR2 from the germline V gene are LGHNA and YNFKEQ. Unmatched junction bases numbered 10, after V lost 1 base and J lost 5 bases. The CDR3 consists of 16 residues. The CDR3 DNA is TGTGCCAGCAGCCAAGGCAAGGGGGCCAGGGGTACTGAAGCTTTCTTT. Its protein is CASSQGKGARGTEAFF.

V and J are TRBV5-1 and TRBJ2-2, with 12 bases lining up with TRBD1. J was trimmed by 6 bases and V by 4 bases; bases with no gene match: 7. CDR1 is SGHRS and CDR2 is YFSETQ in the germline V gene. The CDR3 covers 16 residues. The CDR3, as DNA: TGCGCCAGCAGCACCCTCCGGGACAGGGGGCCCGGGGAGCTGTTTTTT. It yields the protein CASSTLRDRGPGELFF.

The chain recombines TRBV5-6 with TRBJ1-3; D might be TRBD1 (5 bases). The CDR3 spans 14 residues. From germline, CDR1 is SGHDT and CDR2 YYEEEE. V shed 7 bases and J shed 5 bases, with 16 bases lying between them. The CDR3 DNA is TGTGCCAGCTCCCCCGGGGGGTCGCGAAACACCATATATTTT. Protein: CASSPGGSRNTIYF.

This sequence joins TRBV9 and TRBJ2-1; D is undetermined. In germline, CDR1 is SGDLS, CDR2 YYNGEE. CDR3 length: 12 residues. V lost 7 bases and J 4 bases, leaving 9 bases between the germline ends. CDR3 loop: CASGETYNEQFF. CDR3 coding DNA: TGTGCCAGCGGCGAGACTTACAATGAGCAGTTCTTC.

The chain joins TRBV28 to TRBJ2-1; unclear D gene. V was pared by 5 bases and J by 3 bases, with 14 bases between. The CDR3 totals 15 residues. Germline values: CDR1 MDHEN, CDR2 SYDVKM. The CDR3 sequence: CASSPNRAHYNEQFF. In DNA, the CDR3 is TGTGCCAGCAGTCCGAACAGAGCTCACTACAATGAGCAGTTCTTC.

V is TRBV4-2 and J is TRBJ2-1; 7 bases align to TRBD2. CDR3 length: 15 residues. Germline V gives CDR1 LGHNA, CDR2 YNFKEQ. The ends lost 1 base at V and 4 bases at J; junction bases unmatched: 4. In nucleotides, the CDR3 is TGTGCCAGCAGCCAAGGGGAGGGCCGGTACAATGAGCAGTTCTTC. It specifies CASSQGEGRYNEQFF.

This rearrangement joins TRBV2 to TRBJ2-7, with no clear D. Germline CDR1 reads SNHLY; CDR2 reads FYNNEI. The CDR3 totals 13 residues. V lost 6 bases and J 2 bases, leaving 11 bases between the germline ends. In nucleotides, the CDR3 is TGTGCCAGCAGCCCGGCGGTCACCTACGAGCAGTACTTC. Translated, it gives CASSPAVTYEQYF.

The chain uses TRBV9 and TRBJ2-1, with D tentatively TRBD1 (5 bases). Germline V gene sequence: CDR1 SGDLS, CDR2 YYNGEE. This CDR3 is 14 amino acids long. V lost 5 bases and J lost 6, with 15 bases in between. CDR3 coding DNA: TGTGCCAGCAGTGGATTAGGGGTTGGCAATGAGCAGTTCTTC. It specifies CASSGLGVGNEQFF.

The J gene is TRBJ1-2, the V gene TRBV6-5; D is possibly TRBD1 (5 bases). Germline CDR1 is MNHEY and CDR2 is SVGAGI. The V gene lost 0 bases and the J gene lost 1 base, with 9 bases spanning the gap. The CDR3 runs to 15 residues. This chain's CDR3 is CASSYSAGNNYGYTF. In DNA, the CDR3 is TGTGCCAGCAGTTACTCGGCAGGGAATAACTATGGCTACACCTTC.

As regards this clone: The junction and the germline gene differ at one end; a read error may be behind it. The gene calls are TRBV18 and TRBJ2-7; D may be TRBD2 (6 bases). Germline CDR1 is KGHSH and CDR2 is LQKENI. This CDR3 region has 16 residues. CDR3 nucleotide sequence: TGTGCCAGTTCACCACCGCGGGAAAGGAGCTCCTACGAGCAGTACTTC. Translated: CASSPPRERSSYEQYF.

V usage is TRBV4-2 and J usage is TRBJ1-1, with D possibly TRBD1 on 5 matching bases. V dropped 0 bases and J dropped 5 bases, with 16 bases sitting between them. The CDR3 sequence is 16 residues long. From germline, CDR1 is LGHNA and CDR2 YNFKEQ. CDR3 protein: CASSQDLGQGRTEAFF. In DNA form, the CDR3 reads TGTGCCAGCAGCCAAGATTTGGGCCAGGGTCGGACTGAAGCTTTCTTT.

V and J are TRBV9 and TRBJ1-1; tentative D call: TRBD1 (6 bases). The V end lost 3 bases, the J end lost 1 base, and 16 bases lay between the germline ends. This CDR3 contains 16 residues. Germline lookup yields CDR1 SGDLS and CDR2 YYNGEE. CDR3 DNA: TGTGCCAGCAGCGCCTCATACAGGGTGGGGAACACTGAAGCTTTCTTT. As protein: CASSASYRVGNTEAFF.

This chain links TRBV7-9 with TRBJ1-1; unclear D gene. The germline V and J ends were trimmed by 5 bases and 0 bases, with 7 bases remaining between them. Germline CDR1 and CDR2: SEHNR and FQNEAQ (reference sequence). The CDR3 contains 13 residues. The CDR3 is CASSLTLNTEAFF. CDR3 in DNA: TGTGCCAGCAGCCTCACTCTGAACACTGAAGCTTTCTTT.

CDR3 sequence: CASSPEGREGTEAFF. The CDR3 DNA sequence: TGCGCCAGCAGCCCCGAAGGTCGGGAGGGTACTGAAGCTTTCTTT. The chain uses TRBV4-3 and TRBJ1-1; D is unresolved. This CDR3 contains 15 residues. V lost 4 bases to trimming and J lost 5 bases, with 17 bases between them. Germline V gives CDR1 LGHNA, CDR2 YSLEER.

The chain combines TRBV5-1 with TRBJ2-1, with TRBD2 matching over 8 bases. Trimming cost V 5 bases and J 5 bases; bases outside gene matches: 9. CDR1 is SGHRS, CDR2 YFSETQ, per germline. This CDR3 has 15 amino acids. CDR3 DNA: TGCGCCAGCAGGAGCAGGACTAGCCGGGACAATGAGCAGTTCTTC. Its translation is CASRSRTSRDNEQFF.

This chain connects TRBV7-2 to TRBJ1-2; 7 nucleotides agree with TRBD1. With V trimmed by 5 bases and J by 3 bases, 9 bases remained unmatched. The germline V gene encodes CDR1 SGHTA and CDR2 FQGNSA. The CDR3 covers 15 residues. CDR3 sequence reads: CASSPGDSPYYGYTF. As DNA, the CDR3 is TGTGCCAGCAGCCCGGGGGACAGCCCTTACTATGGCTACACCTTC.